The entry that follows covers one T cell receptor beta chain sequence. Its antigen is not yet known. Nothing much larger sits one base from this clone, and base qualities are not available. The meaning of the sample's time point label: individuals recovered from natural SARS-CoV-2 infection. The data stem from a study of Ad26.COV2.S vaccination and SARS-CoV-2 variants (dated by TCRdb to the early 2020s). Broadly, across the study: TCRbeta repertoire sequencing served as the tool for gauging how specific and how broad the SARS-CoV-2-reactive T cell receptors were following Ad26.COV2.S vaccination. A total of 32 samples were included in the TCR-sequenced set, comprising roughly 19 Ad26.COV2.S vaccine recipients, 5 placebo recipients and 8 SARS-CoV-2 convalescent individuals.

The immunoSEQ Assay was used to sequence TCRbeta CDR3 regions. After extraction, genomic DNA underwent amplification by bias-controlled multiplex PCR, followed by high-throughput sequencing. The paper's data handling went like this. To quantify the absolute abundance of every unique TCRbeta CDR3 region, sequences were collapsed and filtered. Usable DNA was measured by amplifying reference genes present in all nucleated cells, and TCRbeta template counts were normalized to that usable DNA to estimate T cell fraction. Repertoire TCRs were annotated as SARS-CoV-2-specific by exact matching of V gene, CDR3 amino acid sequence and J gene to a known reactive TCR set. MIRA supplied the reference SARS-CoV-2 TCR set, which was filtered for enrichment in COVID-19-positive ImmuneCODE repertoires so that public or cross-reactive TCRs were removed. Based on the MIRA antigens, annotated TCRs were further analysed at the level of specific ORF or position within ORF. Depth was the summed frequency of annotated unique rearrangements, while breadth was defined as annotated unique rearrangements over total unique productive rearrangements. TCR breadth was compared between groups using two-sided Wilcoxon rank-sum tests. TCRdb retrieved this table from immuneACCESS and kept in-frame rearrangements only. Not all clones are present; in checked studies, unresolved V genes account for under half, and no reason is known for the remainder. That table supplies the V and J calls and clone size; D and trimming were determined from the DNA. For this sample the table gives 150,000 to 200,000 clones, of which around 90% were detected only once. Of the sample, approximately 6% is held by the ten largest clones.

What the work shows at the level of the full study, not this receptor alone: Substantial breadth of spike-specific CD8+ and CD4+ T cell responses was reported after vaccination. The authors noted that the TCR breadth and depth analyses may have underestimated total T cell responses. Spike-specific TCR breadth was higher in Ad26.COV2.S recipients than in placebo recipients (P = 0.0014). Comparable non-spike TCR breadth was observed between vaccine and placebo recipients, consistent with only spike being contained in the vaccine.

V was cut back by 0 bases and J by 6 bases, leaving a gap of 4 bases between them. The germline V gene (reference sequence) supplies CDR1 SGHKS and CDR2 YYEKEE. The CDR3 sequence holds 11 residues, the cysteine and phenylalanine included. Here the CDR3 DNA is all that survives: 33 bases in frame from base 1. The chain is made from TRBV5-5 and TRBJ2-7; the D gene identity is not certain. The sequences come from peripheral blood, collected after recovery from COVID-19. This sequence originates from a human donor who had recovered from COVID-19. This receptor carries the CDR3 CASSLGLEQYF. The bases read TGTGCCAGCAGCTTGGGTCTCGAGCAGTACTTC.